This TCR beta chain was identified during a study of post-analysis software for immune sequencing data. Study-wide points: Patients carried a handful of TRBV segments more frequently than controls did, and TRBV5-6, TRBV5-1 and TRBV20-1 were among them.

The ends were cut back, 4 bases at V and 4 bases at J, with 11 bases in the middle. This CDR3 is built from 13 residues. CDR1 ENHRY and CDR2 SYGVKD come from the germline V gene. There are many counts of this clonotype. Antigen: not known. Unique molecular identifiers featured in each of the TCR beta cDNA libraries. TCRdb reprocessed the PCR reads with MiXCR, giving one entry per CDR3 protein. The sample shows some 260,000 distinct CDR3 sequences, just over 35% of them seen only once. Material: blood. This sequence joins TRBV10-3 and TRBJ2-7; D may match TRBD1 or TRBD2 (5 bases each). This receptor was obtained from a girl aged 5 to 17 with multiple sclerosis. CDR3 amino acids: CAISAGPPYEQYF. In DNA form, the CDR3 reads TGTGCCATCAGTGCGGGGCCCCCTTACGAGCAGTACTTC.